This T cell receptor (beta chain) derives from a study of blood T cell repertoires in COVID-19. Study as a whole: PBMCs, B-cell-depleted T cells, or T cells provided the cDNA or gDNA that made up the material.

Authors' analysis steps: Amplifying reference gene primers gave estimates of nucleated cell counts. Sequencing used immunoSEQ multiplex PCR; TCRdb keeps in-frame clones, though not all of them. That table is the source of V, J and clone size, and D and trimming were worked out from the DNA. The data show 350,000 or so clones, more than 90% seen once. Participant-given clinical history determined each cohort assignment. Recovered status applied to Cohort 3 donors who had two consecutive negative PCRs. It also applied to those with clearance or with symptom resolution. The CDR3 totals 14 residues. From germline, CDR1 is SGHDT and CDR2 YYEEEE. With 4 bases removed from V and 8 bases from J, the gap between germline ends came to 15 bases.

The sequence derives from a woman in her twenties or thirties who had recovered from COVID-19. The sample was PBMCs or T cells enriched from blood (not recorded which). This chain links TRBV5-6 with TRBJ1-4, with D possibly TRBD1 on 5 matching bases. CDR3 nucleotides: TGTGCCAGCAGCCCACGTACAGGCGGCGAAAAACTGTTTTTT. It specifies CASSPRTGGEKLFF.